This entry lists 23 T cell receptor beta chains sequenced from one sample in a study of blood T cells in healthy people across ages. For the second PCR, which ran for roughly 6 to 12 cycles, a sample-barcoded 5' primer and a J-beta primer mix were used. MiXCR, applied by TCRdb to the 5' RACE reads, yields one record per CDR3 protein. This table has some 640,000 distinct CDR3 sequences, less than 35% appearing once. Sequencing was done on a sample of blood. These TCRs come from a woman of 80 years or more in good health.

The V and J genes are TRBV9 and TRBJ2-6; unclear D gene. This CDR3 has 13 residues. The V gene's germline CDR1 is SGDLS and CDR2 YYNGEE. Trimming removed 5 bases at V and 4 bases at J, with 7 bases between. CDR3 sequence (DNA): TGTGCCAGCAGTTCGGCCGGGGCCAACGTCCTGACTTTC. This codes for CASSSAGANVLTF.

The rearrangement links TRBV5-1 to TRBJ2-7, with D possibly being TRBD1 (6 bases). CDR1 is SGHRS and CDR2 is YFSETQ in the germline V gene. The CDR3 is made up of 16 amino acids. The germline V and J ends were trimmed by 0 bases and 7 bases, with 20 bases remaining between them. CDR3 sequence: CASSLGGQGSYNEQYF. Here the CDR3 DNA reads TGCGCCAGCAGCTTGGGGGGGCAGGGTTCCTACAATGAGCAGTACTTC.

This clonotype has a count of ten or more. The chain couples TRBV29-1 to TRBJ2-5; tentative D call: TRBD1 (7 bases). Germline lookup yields CDR1 SQVTM and CDR2 ANQGSEA. CDR3 length: 12 residues. Trimming took 6 bases from V and 5 from J, leaving 13 bases between them. CDR3 bases: TGCAGCGTCGTACCAGGGGGGGAGACCCAGTACTTC. This encodes CSVVPGGETQYF.

J is TRBJ2-3 and V is TRBV3-1; 8 bases map to TRBD2. Trimming took 2 bases from V and 1 from J; bases not matched to a gene: 11. Germline-derived CDR1 and CDR2 are LGHDT and YNNKEL (reference sequence). This CDR3 is built from 18 residues. The CDR3: CASSQRLARGGRTDTQYF. The CDR3 coding sequence is TGTGCCAGCAGCCAAAGGTTGGCGCGCGGGGGGCGCACAGATACGCAGTATTTT.

The J gene is TRBJ2-3, the V gene TRBV24-1; 8 bases are a match to TRBD2. CDR3 length: 14 amino acids. Germline loops: CDR1 KGHDR, CDR2 SFDVKD. The V gene end was trimmed by 6 bases and the J gene end by 4 bases; junction bases not matched to a gene: 5. The CDR3 DNA sequence: TGTGCCACCAGTCCGGGGGGGAGTTCAGATACGCAGTATTTT. This translates into CATSPGGSSDTQYF.

This clonotype was seen only a few times. A read error may explain this, as a much larger clone is one base away. The V call is TRBV9, the J call TRBJ1-4; D is undetermined. Per germline, CDR1 SGDLS and CDR2 YYNGEE. The CDR3 runs to 15 residues. V lost 3 bases and J 6 bases, leaving 15 bases between the germline ends. The CDR3 sequence: CASSGPGKADEKLFF. The CDR3 nucleotides are TGTGCCAGCAGCGGCCCCGGGAAGGCAGATGAAAAACTGTTTTTT.

The chain combines TRBV20-1 with TRBJ1-4; 8 nucleotides align to TRBD1. J was trimmed by 13 bases and V by 0 bases; bases with no gene match: 13. The CDR3 has 15 amino acids. Germline V lookup: CDR1 DFQATT, CDR2 SNEGSKA (reference sequence). The CDR3 reads CSARDPGTGDRVLFF. The CDR3 DNA reads TGCAGTGCTAGAGATCCTGGGACAGGAGACAGAGTACTGTTTTTT.

This clonotype has ten or more counts. This sequence joins TRBV3-1 and TRBJ2-7; TRBD2 aligns across 10 bases. Looked up from germline, CDR1 is LGHDT and CDR2 is YNNKEL (reference sequence). The CDR3 spans 19 residues. Trimming at V came to 0 bases and at J to 1 base, leaving 12 bases not matched to a gene. The CDR3 spells CASSQDQRAGGPPSYEQYF. In DNA, the CDR3 is TGTGCCAGCAGCCAAGATCAGAGAGCGGGGGGGCCTCCTTCCTACGAGCAGTACTTC.

Points on this clonotype: Mismatch with germline at one junction end may stem from a read error. The V and J genes are TRBV10-3 and TRBJ2-4, with D possibly being TRBD1 (7 bases). The CDR3 extends over 17 amino acids. Germline V gene sequence: CDR1 ENHRY, CDR2 SYGVKD. CDR3 in amino acids: CAISESRAGTEICEQYF. DNA of the CDR3: TGTGCCATCAGTGAGTCTCGCGCGGGGACAGAGATCTGCGAGCAGTACTTT.

The chain couples TRBV15 to TRBJ1-2; 8 positions match TRBD1. The CDR3 totals 16 residues. Germline V gives CDR1 LNHNV, CDR2 YYDKDF (reference sequence). Trimming removed 1 base from V and 4 bases from J; junction bases left unmatched: 8. The CDR3 region is CATSRGVDRGLYGYTF. In nucleotides, the CDR3 is TGTGCCACCAGCAGAGGGGTAGACAGGGGACTCTATGGCTACACCTTC.

This CDR3 reads CASSPRIRTGPEGYTF. CDR3 sequence (DNA): TGTGCCAGCAGCCCTCGGATACGGACGGGGCCGGAGGGCTACACCTTC. The V and J genes are TRBV9 and TRBJ1-2; the D gene is possibly TRBD1 (5 bases). Trimming stripped 4 bases from V and 8 bases from J, with 24 bases between. Germline loops: CDR1 SGDLS, CDR2 YYNGEE. This CDR3 region has 16 residues.

Notes on this clonotype: A much larger clonotype is one base distant, so this may be a read error. The CDR3 DNA reads as TGTGCCAGCAGTTACCTATCCGGGACGCGTAATGAGCAGTACTTC. Translating it yields CASSYLSGTRNEQYF. The chain links TRBV28 to TRBJ2-5; D might be TRBD1 or TRBD2, each matching 5 bases. V lost 4 bases, J lost 11 bases, and 23 bases lay in between. This CDR3 has 15 amino acids. Germline loops: CDR1 MDHEN, CDR2 SYDVKM.

This clonotype showed up just a few times. This chain uses TRBV5-6 with TRBJ2-5; 11 bases fit TRBD2. V dropped 4 bases and J dropped 1; count of bases not matched to a gene: 6. Germline lookup yields CDR1 SGHDT and CDR2 YYEEEE. The CDR3 length is 16 residues. The CDR3 sequence: CASSPPSGGLQETQYF. The DNA of the CDR3 is TGTGCCAGCAGCCCTCCTAGCGGGGGGCTCCAAGAGACCCAGTACTTC.

In the case of this clonotype: Since a much larger clone is just one base distant, this may be a read error. V usage is TRBV5-8 and J usage is TRBJ2-6, with a tentative D call TRBD1 (5 bases). Germline assignment: CDR1 SGHTS and CDR2 YDEGEE. The CDR3 spans 16 residues. This chain's CDR3 is CASSSDGSFGANVLAF. The CDR3 nucleotides are TGTGCCAGCAGCTCGGACGGTTCATTTGGGGCCAACGTCCTGGCTTTC. The entire variable domain, with the rest obtained from reference TRBV5-8 and TRBJ2-6, is as follows: EAGVTQSPTHLIKTRGQQATLRCSPISGHTSVYWYQQALGLGLQFLLWYDEGEERNRGNFPPRFSGRQFPNYSSELNVNALELEDSALYLCASSSDGSFGANVLAFGAGSRLTVL.

This clonotype came up many times. The rearrangement uses TRBV12-3 or TRBV12-4 and TRBJ2-7, with a possible D match to TRBD2 (5 bases). CDR3 length: 17 amino acids. The V gene lost 3 bases and the J gene lost 3 bases, with 21 bases spanning the gap. In DNA form, the CDR3 reads TGTGCCAGCAGTTTGGGTTGGGGAAGTCAGGAGGTCTACGAGCAGTACTTC. Translation: CASSLGWGSQEVYEQYF.

V gene TRBV5-1 combines with J gene TRBJ2-6, with D unclear. Germline values: CDR1 SGHRS, CDR2 YFSETQ. The CDR3 sequence is 17 residues long. The germline V and J ends were trimmed by 1 base and 2 bases, with 13 bases remaining between them. The DNA for the CDR3 is TGCGCCAGCAGCTTGTATGCGACGAGCCCTGGGGCCAACGTCCTGACTTTC. Protein: CASSLYATSPGANVLTF.

The genes are TRBV18 and TRBJ1-2, with TRBD1 matching over 7 bases. The CDR3 has 15 residues. The germline V gene encodes CDR1 KGHSH and CDR2 LQKENI. V was pared by 6 bases and J by 6 bases, with 13 bases of the junction left unmatched. The CDR3 reads CASSTRQGGYDGYTF. CDR3 DNA: TGTGCCAGCTCCACCAGACAGGGAGGATATGATGGCTACACCTTC.

A word on this clonotype: The germline gene is not matched at one end of the junction; a read error may be the cause. The rearrangement joins TRBV12-3 or TRBV12-4 to TRBJ2-3; D is ambiguous. This CDR3 has 14 amino acids. CDR3: CVSRPTQFTDAQYF. For the CDR3, the DNA is TGTGTCAGCAGACCGACACAGTTCACAGATGCGCAGTATTTT.

In this sample, this clonotype turned up many times. The rearrangement links TRBV3-1 to TRBJ1-2; D remains unclear. With 4 bases removed from V and 2 bases from J, the gap between germline ends came to 8 bases. This CDR3 contains 13 residues. Germline V gene data show CDR1 as LGHDT and CDR2 as YNNKEL (reference sequence). DNA of the CDR3: TGTGCCAGCAGCCCTACTGAAAACTATGGCTACACCTTC. Translated, it gives CASSPTENYGYTF.

This clonotype was detected ten times or more. The V gene is TRBV29-1, the J gene TRBJ2-7, with TRBD2 as a possible D gene (6 bases). Deletions cut 1 base from V and 7 bases from J, with 8 bases between. Germline V gives CDR1 SQVTM, CDR2 ANQGSEA. This CDR3 has 11 residues. The CDR3 sequence is CSVEAGREQYF. The CDR3 region has the DNA TGCAGCGTTGAAGCGGGGAGGGAGCAGTACTTC.

For this clonotype: A much larger clone lies one base from this, so it may be a read error. The V and J genes are TRBV9 and TRBJ2-5, with 15 bases that match TRBD2. The DNA end lines up better with TRBJ2-1; the J call may be wrong. The CDR3 runs 17 residues. CDR1 is SGDLS, CDR2 YYNGEE, per germline. The CDR3 region has the DNA TGTGCCAGCAGCGAGGGACTAGCGGGGGGAGTCCAAGAGACCCAGTTCTTC. This translates into CASSEGLAGGVQETQFF.

The table lists this clonotype with many counts. The chain is built from TRBV5-1 and TRBJ2-2, with D perhaps TRBD2 (6 bases). Per the germline V gene, CDR1 is SGHRS and CDR2 is YFSETQ. This CDR3 region has 13 residues. Trimming stripped 4 bases from V and 6 bases from J, with 10 bases between. The CDR3 loop is CASSVGLPGELFF. DNA for the CDR3: TGCGCCAGCAGCGTGGGACTCCCCGGGGAGCTGTTTTTT.

Concerning this clonotype itself: This clone may be a read error of a much larger clone one base away. V and J are TRBV5-8 and TRBJ2-5; 9 bases fit TRBD2. Germline V gene sequence: CDR1 SGHTS, CDR2 YDEGEE. V was pared by 3 bases and J by 4 bases, with 4 bases of the junction left unmatched. The CDR3 has 14 amino acids. CDR3 protein: CASSWLLAGETQYF. The CDR3 DNA sequence: TGTGCCAGCAGCTGGTTACTAGCGGGAGAGACCCAGTACTTC.